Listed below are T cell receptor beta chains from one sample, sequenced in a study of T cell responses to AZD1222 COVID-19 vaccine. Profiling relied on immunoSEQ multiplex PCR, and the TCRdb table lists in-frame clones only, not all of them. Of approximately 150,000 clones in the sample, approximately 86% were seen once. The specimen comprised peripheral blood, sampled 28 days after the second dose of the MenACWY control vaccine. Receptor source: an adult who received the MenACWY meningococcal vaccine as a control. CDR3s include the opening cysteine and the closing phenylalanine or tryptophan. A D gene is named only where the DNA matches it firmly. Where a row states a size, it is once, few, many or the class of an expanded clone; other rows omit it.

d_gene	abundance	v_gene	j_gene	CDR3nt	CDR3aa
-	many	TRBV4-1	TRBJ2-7	TGCGCCAGCAGCCAAGGGGCATACTACGAGCAGTACTTC	CASSQGAYYEQYF
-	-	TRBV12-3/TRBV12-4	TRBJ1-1	TGTGCCAGCAGTTTAAGCAGGAACACTGAAGCTTTCTTT	CASSLSRNTEAFF
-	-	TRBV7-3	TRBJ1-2	TGTGCCAGCAGCTTAACTGGCGGCCTCGACAGCATCGGCTACACCTTC	CASSLTGGLDSIGYTF
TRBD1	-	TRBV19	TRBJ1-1	TGTGCCAGCATAAAGGGACAGGGAGTGATGAACACTGAAGCTTTCTTT	CASIKGQGVMNTEAFF
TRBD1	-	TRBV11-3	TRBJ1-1	TGTGCCAGCAACAGGGGTTCGAACACTGAAGCTTTCTTT	CASNRGSNTEAFF
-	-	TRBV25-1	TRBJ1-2	TGTGCCAGCAGTGAATGGGGCAGGGTCGAGGATGGCTACACCTTC	CASSEWGRVEDGYTF
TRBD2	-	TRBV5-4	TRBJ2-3	TGTGCCAGCAGCTTGGAGCGGGGGCTTAACACAGATACGCAGTATTTT	CASSLERGLNTDTQYF
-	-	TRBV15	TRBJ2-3	TGTGCCACCAGCAGAGATTTTGGAGAAACCACAGATACGCAGTATTTT	CATSRDFGETTDTQYF
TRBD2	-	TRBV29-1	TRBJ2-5	TGCAGCGTTACAGCGGGAAACCTCCAAGAGACCCAGTACTTC	CSVTAGNLQETQYF
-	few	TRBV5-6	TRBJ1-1	TGTGCCAGCAGCATCCCGATTGGGGCGAGGAACACTGAAGCTTTCTTT	CASSIPIGARNTEAFF
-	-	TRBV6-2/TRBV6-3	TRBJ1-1	TGTGCCAGCAGTTACTACGGGGCACTACAATCCACTGAAGCTTTCTTT	CASSYYGALQSTEAFF
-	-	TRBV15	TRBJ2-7	TGTGCCACCAGCAGGAGGACCTTGGGCGAGCAGTACTTC	CATSRRTLGEQYF
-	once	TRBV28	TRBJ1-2	TGTGCCAGCAGTTTACTGGGGGCAGCTAACTATGGCTACACCTTC	CASSLLGAANYGYTF
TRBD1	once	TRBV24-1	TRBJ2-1	TGTGCCACCAGTGATGATATTTCCGGGACAGGGGACGGTGAGCAGTTCTTC	CATSDDISGTGDGEQFF
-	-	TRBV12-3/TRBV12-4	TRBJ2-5	TGTGCCAGCGGGGGCCTCCAAGAGACCCAGTACTTC	CASGGLQETQYF
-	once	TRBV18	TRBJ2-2	TGTGCCAGCTCACAGAGTATATCGAACACCGGGGAGCTGTTTTTT	CASSQSISNTGELFF
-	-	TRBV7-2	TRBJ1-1	TGTGCCAGCAGCCCTAGGCAGGGGCTGAACACTGAAGCTTTCTTT	CASSPRQGLNTEAFF
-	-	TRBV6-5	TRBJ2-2	TGTGCCACCCGTATGGGGGGAATGTTGACCGGGGAGCTGTTTTTT	CATRMGGMLTGELFF
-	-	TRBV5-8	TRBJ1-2	TGTGCCAGCAGCCCGGTCGGGTTTGGGTATCTCGGCTACACCTTC	CASSPVGFGYLGYTF
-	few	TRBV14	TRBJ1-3	TGTGCCAGCAGCGATCTTGGCTCTGGAAACACCATATATTTT	CASSDLGSGNTIYF
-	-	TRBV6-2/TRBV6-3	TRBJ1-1	TGTGCCAGCAGTCCACAGGGACTTCTGAACACTGAAGCTTTCTTT	CASSPQGLLNTEAFF
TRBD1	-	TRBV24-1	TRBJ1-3	TGTGCCACCAGTGACCGTGACAGGGGCGCCATATATTTT	CATSDRDRGAIYF
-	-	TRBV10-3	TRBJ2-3	TGTGCCATCAGTGAGTACGACGGGCGGAGCACAGATACGCAGTATTTT	CAISEYDGRSTDTQYF
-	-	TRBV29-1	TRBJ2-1	TGCAGCGTTGAGGGGGGTTCCCGCAATGAGCAGTTCTTC	CSVEGGSRNEQFF